The 20 T cell receptor beta chains in this list originate from one sample, sequenced in a study of T cells after posttransplantation cyclophosphamide (dated by TCRdb to 2016 to 2017). The library was generated by the immunoSEQ multiplex PCR assay. Entries here come from immuneACCESS through TCRdb and include only in-frame sequences with V and J called. Some clones fail to appear in such tables; in the studies checked, an unresolved V gene covers under half of the shortfall, and the cause of the remainder is unknown. This sample lists approximately 29,000 clones; 70% to 90% were detected once. Roughly 3% of the sample is in the top ten clones. Material: PBMCs. The receptors shown here come from a man aged 50 to 60.

The chain has TRBV6-5 and TRBJ2-7; D is undetermined. The V gene lost 6 bases and the J gene lost 2 bases, with 8 bases spanning the gap. This CDR3 contains 12 residues. CDR1 and CDR2 from the germline V gene are MNHEY and SVGAGI. CDR3 sequence (DNA): TGTGCCAGCAGCCGGTTCCCCTACGAGCAGTACTTC. Translation gives CASSRFPYEQYF.

This chain links TRBV29-1 with TRBJ1-2; 9 bases line up with TRBD1. The CDR3 runs 13 residues. V shed 8 bases, J shed 3 bases, and the junction held 7 bases outside the gene matches. CDR1 SQVTM and CDR2 ANQGSEA come from the germline V gene. CDR3 sequence reads: CSITGGEDYGYTF. In nucleotides, the CDR3 is TGCAGCATAACAGGGGGCGAGGACTATGGCTACACCTTC.

The genes are TRBV13 and TRBJ2-1; D unresolved. Trimming took off 4 bases at V and 0 bases at J, with 7 bases between the two ends. This CDR3 is 14 amino acids long. CDR1 and CDR2 (germline): PRHDT, FYEKMQ (reference sequence). CDR3 amino acids: CASSSTRSYNEQFF. In nucleotides, the CDR3 is TGTGCCAGCAGCTCAACTCGCTCCTACAATGAGCAGTTCTTC.

The chain employs TRBV2 and TRBJ1-6; TRBD1 is a possible D gene (5 bases). CDR1 is SNHLY and CDR2 is FYNNEI in the germline V gene. The CDR3 runs to 12 residues. The V end lost 7 bases, the J end lost 7 bases, and 8 bases lay between the germline ends. The CDR3 DNA is TGTGCCAGCACCAGGGAAAATTCACCCCTCCACTTT. Its translation is CASTRENSPLHF.

V usage is TRBV9 and J usage is TRBJ2-1, with D perhaps TRBD1 (6 bases). This CDR3 comprises 15 residues. The germline V gene has CDR1 SGDLS and CDR2 YYNGEE. The V end lost 0 bases, the J end lost 0 bases, and 7 bases lay between the germline ends. This CDR3 reads CASSVEGDSYNEQFF. Written as DNA, the CDR3 is TGTGCCAGCAGCGTAGAGGGGGACTCCTACAATGAGCAGTTCTTC.

The rearrangement joins TRBV18 to TRBJ1-6; D remains unclear. The CDR3 sequence is 14 residues long. V was trimmed by 6 bases and J by 8 bases, leaving 14 bases between them. Germline CDR1 is KGHSH and CDR2 is LQKENI. CDR3 sequence reads: CASSSARGDSPLHF. The CDR3 DNA sequence: TGTGCCAGCTCCTCGGCACGAGGCGATTCACCCCTCCACTTT.

This chain links TRBV4-3 with TRBJ1-1; D gene ambiguous. The CDR3 covers 16 residues. From germline, CDR1 is LGHNA and CDR2 YSLEER. With 3 bases removed from V and 5 bases from J, the gap between germline ends came to 19 bases. The CDR3 loop reads CASSQANPKPGTEAFF. Written as DNA, the CDR3 is TGCGCCAGCAGCCAGGCCAACCCTAAGCCGGGGACTGAAGCTTTCTTT.

The genes are TRBV29-1 and TRBJ2-2; D is unclear. Trimming cost V 4 bases and J 0 bases, with 6 bases left between them. The germline CDR1 and CDR2 sequences are SQVTM and ANQGSEA. The CDR3 loop spans 13 amino acids. CDR3 residues: CSVGHTNTGELFF. The CDR3 DNA reads TGCAGCGTTGGACATACGAACACCGGGGAGCTGTTTTTT.

The CDR3 DNA follows: TGTGCCAGCAGCCCCCCGGGGGGGGCGCAAAGCCACGAGCAGTACTTC. This encodes CASSPPGGAQSHEQYF. The chain employs TRBV7-9 and TRBJ2-7, with TRBD2 identical over 8 bases. CDR1 and CDR2 from the germline V gene are SEHNR and FQNEAQ (reference sequence). The V segment lost 5 bases and the J segment 5 bases; nucleotides outside the gene matches: 14. The CDR3 is 16 amino acids.

The rearrangement joins TRBV7-3 to TRBJ1-1; TRBD1 matches at 9 bases. The CDR3 has 16 amino acids. Germline V gene sequence: CDR1 SGHTA, CDR2 FQGTGA. V was clipped by 5 bases and J by 5 bases; unmatched bases: 12. The CDR3 reads CASSPGTGRFGTEAFF. For the CDR3, the DNA is TGTGCCAGCAGCCCCGGGACAGGGCGGTTTGGGACTGAAGCTTTCTTT. Based on the CDR3 plus reference TRBV7-3 and TRBJ1-1, the full variable domain is GAGVSQTPSNKVTEKGKYVELRCDPISGHTALYWYRQSLGQGPEFLIYFQGTGAADDSGLPNDRFFAVRPEGSVSTLKIQRTERGDSAVYLCASSPGTGRFGTEAFFGQGTRLTVV.

CDR3 amino acids: CASSQSRTSGGTDTQYF. For the CDR3, the DNA is TGCGCCAGCAGCCAATCCAGGACTAGCGGGGGCACAGATACGCAGTATTTT. The chain recombines TRBV4-1 with TRBJ2-3, with 12 bases that match TRBD2. The CDR3 is made up of 17 amino acids. Trimming removed 2 bases from V and 1 base from J; junction bases left unmatched: 4. CDR1 MGHRA and CDR2 YSYEKL come from the germline V gene.

The chain recombines TRBV15 with TRBJ1-3; D is perhaps TRBD1 (5 bases). The CDR3 loop spans 15 amino acids. V lost 5 bases to trimming and J lost 2 bases, with 13 bases between them. Per the germline V gene, CDR1 is LNHNV and CDR2 is YYDKDF (reference sequence). CDR3 region: CATSLLRVTGNTIYF. The CDR3 nucleotides read TGTGCCACCAGCCTTCTCAGGGTGACTGGAAACACCATATATTTT.

The CDR3 coding sequence is TGTGCCAGCTCACCACCGTCGAGGGATGAGCAGTTCTTC. It encodes CASSPPSRDEQFF. V is TRBV18 and J is TRBJ2-1, with D perhaps TRBD2 (5 bases). Germline CDR1 is KGHSH and CDR2 is LQKENI. Trimming pared 0 bases from V and 8 bases from J, leaving 8 bases between. The CDR3 has 13 residues.

This clone was observed a few times. The genes are TRBV6-6 and TRBJ1-5; 7 nucleotides match TRBD1. This CDR3 contains 13 residues. The V segment lost 5 bases and the J segment 7 bases; nucleotides outside the gene matches: 5. Per the germline V gene, CDR1 is MNHNY and CDR2 is SVGAGI (reference sequence). The CDR3 here is CASSRQGRQPQHF. CDR3 sequence (DNA): TGTGCCAGCAGTCGACAGGGTCGGCAGCCCCAGCATTTT.

The chain recombines TRBV4-3 with TRBJ2-3, with 10 bases matching TRBD2. The trim removed 5 bases at V and 1 base at J, leaving 3 bases unmatched. This CDR3 region has 15 residues. Germline V gene sequence: CDR1 LGHNA, CDR2 YSLEER. The CDR3 region is CASSVLAGGTDTQYF. CDR3 DNA sequence: TGCGCCAGCAGCGTGCTAGCGGGGGGCACAGATACGCAGTATTTT.

In its sample, this clone was seen once. V gene TRBV11-3 combines with J gene TRBJ1-4, with D perhaps matching TRBD1 (5 bases). Trimming removed 0 bases at V and 7 bases at J, with 15 bases between. Germline CDR1 is SGHNT and CDR2 is YENEEA. This CDR3 contains 16 residues. The CDR3 bases are TGTGCCAGCAGCTTAGACTCGAGCCGCGGGGGTGAAAAACTGTTTTTT. Protein: CASSLDSSRGGEKLFF.

This sequence joins TRBV5-8 and TRBJ1-1; D uncertain. The V end was cut by 1 base, the J end by 10 bases, with 14 bases between. This CDR3 has 13 residues. CDR1 and CDR2 (germline): SGHTS, YDEGEE. The CDR3, as DNA: TGTGCCAGCAGCTTGCGGACTCTGAATGGAGCTTTCTTT. Protein: CASSLRTLNGAFF.

The chain joins TRBV29-1 to TRBJ2-7; 9 positions match TRBD2. Germline CDR1 SQVTM, CDR2 ANQGSEA. Germline trimming cut 7 bases from V and 3 bases from J; bases unmatched to any gene: 10. The CDR3 runs 14 residues. CDR3 in DNA: TGCAGCGCCGGGGGCGGGAGGGCGGACTACGAGCAGTACTTC. Translated, it gives CSAGGGRADYEQYF.

The chain carries TRBV6-5 and TRBJ1-4; perhaps TRBD1 as D (5 bases). From germline, CDR1 is MNHEY and CDR2 SVGAGI. V lost 2 bases and J 8 bases, leaving 15 bases between the germline ends. The CDR3 length is 15 residues. The CDR3 reads CASSYRGGVGEKLFF. DNA for the CDR3: TGTGCCAGCAGTTACCGGGGAGGGGTAGGCGAAAAACTGTTTTTT.

For this clone: Germline and junction disagree at one end, which may indicate a read error. J is TRBJ1-5 and V is TRBV4-1; 7 positions agree with TRBD1. Germline lookup yields CDR1 MGHRA and CDR2 YSYEKL. CDR3 size: 14 residues. DNA for the CDR3: TGCGCCAACAGCCCTGGACAGGCGGATCAGCCCCAGCATTTT. It codes for CANSPGQADQPQHF.